This T cell receptor beta chain was sequenced for a study of T-cell memory formation after mild COVID-19. Study outcomes and limitations: Unconfirmed was the SARS-CoV-2 specificity of second-wave clones that peaked on day 37. Of the contracting clones, CD4+ ones lay mainly in CM and EM, and CD8+ ones in EMRA.

TCRdb used MiXCR to reprocess the 5' RACE reads, holding one entry per CDR3 protein. This table has 200,000 to 300,000 distinct CDR3 sequences, 16% appearing once. For this clonotype: Its antigen is not known.

J was trimmed by 2 bases and V by 0 bases; bases with no gene match: 10. The CDR3 covers 19 residues. Per the germline V gene, CDR1 is SGHTA and CDR2 is FQGNSA. J is TRBJ2-2 and V is TRBV7-2, with 9 bases matching TRBD1. Sequencing was carried out using PBMCs or a T cell subset sorted from them (not recorded which). The clonotype was recovered from a young man who had mild COVID-19 (a few samples of this study predate the infection). Cell type and time point are not known. The CDR3: CASSLAQPTDRGNTGELFF. For the CDR3, the DNA is TGTGCCAGCAGCTTAGCTCAACCTACGGACAGGGGAAACACCGGGGAGCTGTTTTTT.